One sample yielded the 5 T cell receptor beta chains listed below, sequenced in a study of PD-L1 blockade in urothelial cancer. Measured with immunoSEQ multiplex PCR; TCRdb has only the in-frame clones, and not every one. The sample yields tens of thousands of clones, roughly nine tenths seen once. The source was PBMCs, collected around atezolizumab (anti-PD-L1) treatment. The receptors here all came from a woman in her 70s with urothelial cancer.

In this sample, this clone turned up a few times. V is TRBV28 and J is TRBJ1-5; no definite D call. Germline V gene sequence: CDR1 MDHEN, CDR2 SYDVKM. V lost 8 bases to trimming and J lost 2 bases, with 13 bases between them. This CDR3 is built from 14 residues. CDR3 in amino acids: CASHWAAGNQPQHF. The CDR3 coding sequence is TGTGCCAGCCACTGGGCAGCGGGCAATCAGCCCCAGCATTTT.

The rearrangement links TRBV18 to TRBJ2-7, with 7 bases matching TRBD2. This CDR3 comprises 15 residues. Germline CDR1 reads KGHSH; CDR2 reads LQKENI. J gave up 3 bases and V 3 bases, and 8 bases lay outside the gene matches. The CDR3 protein is CASSPINGGVYEQYF. The CDR3 coding sequence is TGTGCCAGCTCACCCATAAATGGGGGGGTCTACGAGCAGTACTTC.

The chain links TRBV27 to TRBJ2-3; 8 nucleotides agree with TRBD1. The CDR3 totals 13 residues. V was pared by 2 bases and J by 5 bases, with 0 bases of the junction left unmatched. Looked up from germline, CDR1 is MNHEY and CDR2 is SMNVEV (reference sequence). CDR3 sequence reads: CASSLGQGDTQYF. As DNA, the CDR3 is TGTGCCAGCAGTTTAGGACAGGGAGATACGCAGTATTTT.

The rearrangement uses TRBV5-1 and TRBJ2-3, with 13 bases fitting TRBD2. This CDR3 comprises 16 residues. The V gene end was trimmed by 0 bases and the J gene end by 15 bases; junction bases not matched to a gene: 13. Germline values: CDR1 SGHRS, CDR2 YFSETQ. The CDR3 DNA is TGCGCCAGCAGCTTGGGCCAACTAGCGGGGGGGCGCTTGCACTATTTT. It specifies CASSLGQLAGGRLHYF.

This chain connects TRBV5-1 to TRBJ2-2, with 9 bases lining up with TRBD1. Trimming cost V 4 bases and J 4 bases; bases outside gene matches: 11. CDR1 and CDR2 from the germline V gene are SGHRS and YFSETQ. The CDR3 covers 17 residues. CDR3 region: CASSRSTGGVGTGELFF. Here the CDR3 DNA reads TGCGCCAGCAGCCGATCCACAGGGGGCGTTGGCACCGGGGAGCTGTTTTTT.